The rows below give T cell receptor beta chains drawn from one sample of a study of blood T cell repertoires in COVID-19. Profiling relied on immunoSEQ multiplex PCR, and the TCRdb table lists in-frame clones only, not all of them. The sample carries 120,000 or so clones, approximately 90% recorded once. Sequences were obtained from peripheral blood. The source is an elderly woman with acute or convalescent COVID-19. CDR3s include the opening cysteine and the closing phenylalanine or tryptophan. A D gene is named only where the DNA matches it firmly. Clone sizes are given selectively: once, few, many, or a class where the clone is expanded.

len,v_gene,abundance,j_gene,d_gene,CDR3aa,CDR3nt
13,TRBV3-1/TRBV3-2,NA,TRBJ2-7,TRBD1,CASSQAIPTGLYF,TGTGCCAGCAGCCAAGCTATCCCGACAGGGCTGTACTTC
15,TRBV5-6,NA,TRBJ2-1,NA,CASSPSRHGFNEQFF,TGTGCCAGCAGCCCGTCGAGACACGGCTTCAATGAGCAGTTCTTC
11,TRBV20-1,NA,TRBJ1-2,NA,CSARRGNGYTF,TGCAGTGCTAGGCGGGGGAATGGCTACACCTTC
16,TRBV9,NA,TRBJ1-4,NA,CASSVNPTGPSEKLFF,TGTGCCAGCAGCGTAAACCCAACAGGGCCCTCTGAAAAACTGTTTTTT
15,TRBV27,NA,TRBJ1-5,TRBD1,CASSLQGPSNQPQHF,TGTGCCAGCAGTCTACAGGGGCCAAGCAATCAGCCCCAGCATTTT
12,TRBV3-1/TRBV3-2,NA,TRBJ2-7,NA,CASSQESGEQYF,TGTGCCAGCAGCCAAGAATCAGGGGAGCAGTACTTC
12,TRBV6-5,NA,TRBJ1-1,NA,CASRAGVTEAFF,TGTGCCAGCCGGGCGGGGGTCACTGAAGCTTTCTTT
16,TRBV4-1,NA,TRBJ2-2,TRBD1,CASSLWTGENTGELFF,TGCGCCAGCAGTCTCTGGACAGGGGAAAACACCGGGGAGCTGTTTTTT
15,TRBV18,NA,TRBJ1-1,TRBD1,CASSPRQGELSEAFF,TGTGCCAGCTCACCCCGACAGGGGGAGTTGTCTGAAGCTTTCTTT
14,TRBV5-1,NA,TRBJ1-4,TRBD1,CASSAQGAYEKLFF,TGCGCCAGCAGCGCACAGGGGGCTTATGAAAAACTGTTTTTT
14,TRBV4-2,few,TRBJ1-1,NA,CASSPTPGRTEAFF,TGTGCCAGCAGCCCGACCCCGGGGAGAACTGAAGCTTTCTTT